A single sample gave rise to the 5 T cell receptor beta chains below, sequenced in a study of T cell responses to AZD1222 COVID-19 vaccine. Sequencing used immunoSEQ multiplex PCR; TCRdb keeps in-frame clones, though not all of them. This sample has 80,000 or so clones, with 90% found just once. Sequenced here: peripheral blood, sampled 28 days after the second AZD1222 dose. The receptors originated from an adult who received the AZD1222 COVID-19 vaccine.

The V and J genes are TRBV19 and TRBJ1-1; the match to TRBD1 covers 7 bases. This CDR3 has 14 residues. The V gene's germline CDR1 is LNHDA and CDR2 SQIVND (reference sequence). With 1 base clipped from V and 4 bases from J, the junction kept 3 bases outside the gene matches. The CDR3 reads CASSIVSGGTEAFF. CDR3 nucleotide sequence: TGTGCCAGTAGTATAGTTTCAGGGGGCACTGAAGCTTTCTTT. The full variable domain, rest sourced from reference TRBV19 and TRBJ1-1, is DGGITQSPKYLFRKEGQNVTLSCEQNLNHDAMYWYRQDPGQGLRLIYYSQIVNDFQKGDIAEGYSVSREKKESFPLTVTSAQKNPTAFYLCASSIVSGGTEAFFGQGTRLTVV.

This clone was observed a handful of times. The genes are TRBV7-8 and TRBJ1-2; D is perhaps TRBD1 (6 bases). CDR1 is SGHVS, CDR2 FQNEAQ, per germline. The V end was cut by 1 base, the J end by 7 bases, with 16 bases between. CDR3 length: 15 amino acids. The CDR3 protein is CASSLVGGSSFGYTF. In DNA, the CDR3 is TGTGCCAGCAGCTTAGTGGGGGGCTCCTCTTTTGGCTACACCTTC.

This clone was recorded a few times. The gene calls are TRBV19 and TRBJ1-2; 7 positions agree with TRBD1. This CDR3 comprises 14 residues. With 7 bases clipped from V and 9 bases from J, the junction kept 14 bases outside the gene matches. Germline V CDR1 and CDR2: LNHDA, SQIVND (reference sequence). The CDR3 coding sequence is TGTGCCAGTAAGGTTGGGGAAACGGGACAGAGCTACACCTTC. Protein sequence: CASKVGETGQSYTF.

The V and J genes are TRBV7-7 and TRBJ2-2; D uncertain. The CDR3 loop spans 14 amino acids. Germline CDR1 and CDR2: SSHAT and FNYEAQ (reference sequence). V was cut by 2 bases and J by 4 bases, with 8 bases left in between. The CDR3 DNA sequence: TGTGCCAGCAGCTTATCCGGCGTCACCGGGGAGCTGTTTTTT. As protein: CASSLSGVTGELFF.

CDR3 amino acids: CASSPTGTANTEAFF. For the CDR3, the DNA is TGTGCCAGCAGTCCAACCGGGACAGCGAACACTGAAGCTTTCTTT. This chain links TRBV28 with TRBJ1-1, with TRBD1 matching over 7 bases. The V gene's germline CDR1 is MDHEN and CDR2 SYDVKM. The CDR3 length is 15 residues. J was trimmed by 1 base and V by 5 bases; bases with no gene match: 7.